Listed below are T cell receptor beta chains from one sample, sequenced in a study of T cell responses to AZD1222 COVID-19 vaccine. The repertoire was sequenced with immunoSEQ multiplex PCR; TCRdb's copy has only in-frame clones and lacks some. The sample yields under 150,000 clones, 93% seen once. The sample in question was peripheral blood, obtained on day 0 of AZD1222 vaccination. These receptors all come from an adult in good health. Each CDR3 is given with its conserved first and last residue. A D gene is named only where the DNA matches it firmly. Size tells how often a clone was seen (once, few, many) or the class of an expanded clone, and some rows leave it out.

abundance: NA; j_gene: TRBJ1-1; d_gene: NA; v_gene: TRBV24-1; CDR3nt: TGTGCCACCAGTGATACAGGGAAAGGTGAAGCTTTCTTT; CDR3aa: CATSDTGKGEAFF
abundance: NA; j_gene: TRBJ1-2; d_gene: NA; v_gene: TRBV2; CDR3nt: TGTGCCAGCAGTGAAGCACGGTCGGGTGTCCATGGCTACACCTTC; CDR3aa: CASSEARSGVHGYTF
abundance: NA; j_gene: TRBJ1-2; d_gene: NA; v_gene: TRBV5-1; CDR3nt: TGCGCCAGCAGCTTGGTTGGACTTAACTATGGCTACACCTTC; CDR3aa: CASSLVGLNYGYTF
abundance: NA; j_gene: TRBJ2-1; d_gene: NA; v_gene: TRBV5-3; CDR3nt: TGTGCCAGAAGGTTCTCTCATTCGGGGAATGAGCAGTTCTTC; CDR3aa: CARRFSHSGNEQFF
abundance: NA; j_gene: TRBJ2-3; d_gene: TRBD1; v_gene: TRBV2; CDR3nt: TGTGCCAGCAGTGGGGGGAGGACAGGGGCAGATACGCAGTATTTT; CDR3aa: CASSGGRTGADTQYF
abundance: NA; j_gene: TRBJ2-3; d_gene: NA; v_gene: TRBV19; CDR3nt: TGTGCCAGTAGTCCCCGGGGAGGCGGGGCCACAGATACGCAGTATTTT; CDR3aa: CASSPRGGGATDTQYF
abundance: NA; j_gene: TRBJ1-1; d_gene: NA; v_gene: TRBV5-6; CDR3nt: TGTGCCAGCAGCTTTTCCCTGACGGAGGAAGCTTTCTTT; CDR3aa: CASSFSLTEEAFF
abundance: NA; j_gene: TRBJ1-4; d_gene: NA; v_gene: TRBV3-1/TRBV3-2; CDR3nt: TGTGCCAGCAGCCAGGCCGGGGCGACTTCTAATGAAAAACTGTTTTTT; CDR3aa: CASSQAGATSNEKLFF
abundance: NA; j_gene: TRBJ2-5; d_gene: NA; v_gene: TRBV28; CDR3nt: TGTGCCAGCAGTTTAGAGGTGCCCGCAGGAACGGAGACCCAGTACTTC; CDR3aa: CASSLEVPAGTETQYF
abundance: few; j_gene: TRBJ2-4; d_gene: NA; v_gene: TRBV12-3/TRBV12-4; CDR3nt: TGTGCCAGCAGTTTAGTCCCCGTCATTCAGTACTTC; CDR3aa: CASSLVPVIQYF
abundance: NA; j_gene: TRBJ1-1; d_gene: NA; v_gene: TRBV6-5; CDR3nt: TGTGCCAGCAGTCCCGCTATCAAGAACACTGAAGCTTTCTTT; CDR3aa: CASSPAIKNTEAFF
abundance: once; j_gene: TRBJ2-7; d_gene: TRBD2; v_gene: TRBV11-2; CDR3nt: TGTGCCAGCAGCGTCGGACTAGCGGGTTCGGACGAGCAGTACTTC; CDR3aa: CASSVGLAGSDEQYF
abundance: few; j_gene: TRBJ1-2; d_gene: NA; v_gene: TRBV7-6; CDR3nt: TGTGCCAGCAGCTTAGTGAGAGGGACCCCTCCCTATGGCTACACCTTC; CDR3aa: CASSLVRGTPPYGYTF
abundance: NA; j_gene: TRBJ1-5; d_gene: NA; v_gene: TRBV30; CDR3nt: TGTGCCTGGAGTTTGGGGATTAGCAATCAGCCCCAGCATTTT; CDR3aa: CAWSLGISNQPQHF
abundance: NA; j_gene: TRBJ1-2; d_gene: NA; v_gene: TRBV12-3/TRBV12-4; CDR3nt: TGTGCCAGCAGTTTGGGGACGGGTGGCTACACCTTC; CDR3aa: CASSLGTGGYTF
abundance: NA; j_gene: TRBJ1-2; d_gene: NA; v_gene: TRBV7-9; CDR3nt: TGTGCCAGCAGCTTAGGGGGGTTAGGTGGCTACACCTTC; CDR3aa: CASSLGGLGGYTF
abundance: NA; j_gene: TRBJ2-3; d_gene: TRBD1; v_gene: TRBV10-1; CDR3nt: TGCGCCAGCAGTGTGTATGGAAGGACAGGGGCTACAGATACGCAGTATTTT; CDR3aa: CASSVYGRTGATDTQYF
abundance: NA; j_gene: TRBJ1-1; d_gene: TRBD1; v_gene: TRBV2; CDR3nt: TGTGCCAGCAGGGGGCAGCGGGGGACAGGGATAGCTTTCTTT; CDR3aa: CASRGQRGTGIAFF
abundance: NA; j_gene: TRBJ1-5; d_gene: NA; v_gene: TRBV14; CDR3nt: TGTGCCAGCAGCCAAAGTAGCAATCAGCCCCAGCATTTT; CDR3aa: CASSQSSNQPQHF
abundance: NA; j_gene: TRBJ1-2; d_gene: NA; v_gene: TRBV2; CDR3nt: TGTGCCAGCAGTGAAGCGCGTATGGCAGGGGCTAACTATGGCTACACCTTC; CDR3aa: CASSEARMAGANYGYTF
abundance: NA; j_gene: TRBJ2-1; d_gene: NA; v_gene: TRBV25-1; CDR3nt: TGTGCCAGCACGTTAAGTAAGGAGCAGTTCTTC; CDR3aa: CASTLSKEQFF
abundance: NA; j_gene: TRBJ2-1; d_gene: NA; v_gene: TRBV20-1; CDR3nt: TGCAGTGCTGGTGACGGATATAATGAGCAGTTCTTC; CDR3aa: CSAGDGYNEQFF
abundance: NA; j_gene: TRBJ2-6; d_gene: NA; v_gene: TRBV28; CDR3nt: TGTGCCAGCAATTCCCAGGGAATCTCTGGGGCCAACGTCCTGACTTTC; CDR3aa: CASNSQGISGANVLTF
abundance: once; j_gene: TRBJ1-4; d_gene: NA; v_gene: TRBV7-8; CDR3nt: TGTGCCAGCAGCCGAAGAATTAATGAAAAACTGTTTTTT; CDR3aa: CASSRRINEKLFF
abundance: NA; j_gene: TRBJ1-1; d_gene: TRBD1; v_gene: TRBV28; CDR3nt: TGTGCCAGCAGCTTACAGGGGATCTCTGAAGCTTTCTTT; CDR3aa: CASSLQGISEAFF
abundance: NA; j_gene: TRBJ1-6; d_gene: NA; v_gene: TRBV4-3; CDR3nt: TGCGCCAGCAGCCAAGATGGGCAGGGCATTGGATCACCCCTCCACTTT; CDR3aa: CASSQDGQGIGSPLHF
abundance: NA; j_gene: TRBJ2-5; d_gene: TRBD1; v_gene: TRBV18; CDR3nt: TGTGCCAGCTCAACCCGGACAGGGCTCACTGGAGAGACCCAGTACTTC; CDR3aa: CASSTRTGLTGETQYF
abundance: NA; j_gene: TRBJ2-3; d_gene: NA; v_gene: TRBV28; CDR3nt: TGTGCCAGCAGTAAGTTGGGAGTTTTGACAGATACGCAGTATTTT; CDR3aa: CASSKLGVLTDTQYF
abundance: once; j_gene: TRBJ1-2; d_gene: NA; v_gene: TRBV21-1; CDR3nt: TGTGCCAGCAGCAAAGGGGACAGGGAATACTATGGCTACACCTTC; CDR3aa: CASSKGDREYYGYTF
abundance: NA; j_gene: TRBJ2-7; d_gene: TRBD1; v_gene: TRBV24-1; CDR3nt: TGTGCCACCGAAGCCGGGCTGGGACAGGGCTCCCACGAGCAGTACTTC; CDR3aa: CATEAGLGQGSHEQYF
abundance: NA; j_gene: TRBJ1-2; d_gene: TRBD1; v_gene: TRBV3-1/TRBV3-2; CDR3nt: TGTGCCAGCAGCCTAGGGACAGCCTATGGCTACACCTTC; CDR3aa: CASSLGTAYGYTF
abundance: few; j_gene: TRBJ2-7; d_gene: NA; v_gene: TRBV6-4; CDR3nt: TGTGCCAGCAGTCCCGGCCGAGGTCAGGGGCAGTACTTC; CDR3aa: CASSPGRGQGQYF
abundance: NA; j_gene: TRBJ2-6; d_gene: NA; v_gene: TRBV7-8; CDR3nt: TGTGCCAGCAGCCAGTCCCGATGGGCTGGGGCCAACGTCCTGACTTTC; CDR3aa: CASSQSRWAGANVLTF
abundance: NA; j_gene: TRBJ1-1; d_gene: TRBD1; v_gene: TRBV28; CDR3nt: TGTGCCAGCAGTTTCGGACAGGGTCGGCCTGAAGCTTTCTTT; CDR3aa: CASSFGQGRPEAFF
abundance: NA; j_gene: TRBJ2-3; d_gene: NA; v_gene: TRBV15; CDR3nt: TGTGCCACCAGCACAAGACGGGGGGCCGGCACAGATACGCAGTATTTT; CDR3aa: CATSTRRGAGTDTQYF
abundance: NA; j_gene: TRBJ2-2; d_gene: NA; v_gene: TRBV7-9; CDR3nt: TGTGCCAGCAGCCAATCAGCTTCCGGGGAGCTGTTTTTT; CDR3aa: CASSQSASGELFF
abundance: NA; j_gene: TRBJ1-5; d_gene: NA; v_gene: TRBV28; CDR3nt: TGTGCCAGCGCCCCGGCACTTAATCAGCCCCAGCATTTT; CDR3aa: CASAPALNQPQHF
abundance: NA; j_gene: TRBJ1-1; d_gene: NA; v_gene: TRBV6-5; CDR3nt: TGTGCCAGCAGCTTCAACAGGGATTTGGGTAGCAGGGCTTTCTTT; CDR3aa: CASSFNRDLGSRAFF
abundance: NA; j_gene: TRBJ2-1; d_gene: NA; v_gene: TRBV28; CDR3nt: TGTGCCAGCAGTTTCCCCCCGAATGAGCAGTTCTTC; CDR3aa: CASSFPPNEQFF